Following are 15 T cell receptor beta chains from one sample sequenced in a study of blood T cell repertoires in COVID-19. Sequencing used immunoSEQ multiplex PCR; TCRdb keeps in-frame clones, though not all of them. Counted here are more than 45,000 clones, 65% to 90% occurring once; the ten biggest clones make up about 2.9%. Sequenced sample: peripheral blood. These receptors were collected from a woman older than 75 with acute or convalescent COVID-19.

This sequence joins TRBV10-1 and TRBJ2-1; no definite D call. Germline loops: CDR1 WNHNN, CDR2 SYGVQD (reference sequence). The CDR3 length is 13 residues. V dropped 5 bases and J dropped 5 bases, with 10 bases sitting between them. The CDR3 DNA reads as TGCGCCAGCAGTACCGTGGCCGACAATGAGCAGTTCTTC. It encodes CASSTVADNEQFF.

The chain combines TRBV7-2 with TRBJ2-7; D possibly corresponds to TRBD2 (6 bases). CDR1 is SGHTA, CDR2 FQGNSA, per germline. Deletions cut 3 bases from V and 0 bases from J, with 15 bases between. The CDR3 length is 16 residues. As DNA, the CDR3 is TGTGCCAGCAGCTTTGGACTACGGGGGAACTCCTACGAGCAGTACTTC. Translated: CASSFGLRGNSYEQYF.

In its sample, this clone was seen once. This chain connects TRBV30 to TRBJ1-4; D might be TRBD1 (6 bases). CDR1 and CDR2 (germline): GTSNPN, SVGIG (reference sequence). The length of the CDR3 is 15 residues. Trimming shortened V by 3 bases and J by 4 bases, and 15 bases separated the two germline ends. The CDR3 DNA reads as TGTGCCTGGAGCGCTAGAGGGGGATATAATGAAAAACTGTTTTTT. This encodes CAWSARGGYNEKLFF.

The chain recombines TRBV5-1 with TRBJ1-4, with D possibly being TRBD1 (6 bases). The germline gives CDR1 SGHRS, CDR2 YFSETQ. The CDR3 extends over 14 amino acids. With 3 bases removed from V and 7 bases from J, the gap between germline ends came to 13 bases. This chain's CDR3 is CASSYGQTIEKLFF. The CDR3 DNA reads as TGCGCCAGCAGCTACGGACAGACGATTGAAAAACTGTTTTTT.

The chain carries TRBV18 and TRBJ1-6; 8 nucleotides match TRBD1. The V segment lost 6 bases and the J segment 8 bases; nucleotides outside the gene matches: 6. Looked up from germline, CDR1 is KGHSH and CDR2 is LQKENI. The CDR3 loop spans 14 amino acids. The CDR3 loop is CASSGQGADSPLHF. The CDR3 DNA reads TGTGCCAGCTCTGGACAGGGAGCAGATTCACCCCTCCACTTT.

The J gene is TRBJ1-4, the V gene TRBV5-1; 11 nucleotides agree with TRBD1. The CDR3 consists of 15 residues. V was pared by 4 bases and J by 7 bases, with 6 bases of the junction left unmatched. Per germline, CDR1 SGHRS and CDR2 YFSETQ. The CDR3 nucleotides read TGCGCCAGCAGCCGAGCGGGACAGGGGGTTGAAAAACTGTTTTTT. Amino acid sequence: CASSRAGQGVEKLFF.

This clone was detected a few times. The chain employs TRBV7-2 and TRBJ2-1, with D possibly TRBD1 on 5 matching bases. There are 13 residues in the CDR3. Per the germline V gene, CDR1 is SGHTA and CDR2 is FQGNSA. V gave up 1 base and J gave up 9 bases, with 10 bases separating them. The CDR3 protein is CASSLDRLSEQFF. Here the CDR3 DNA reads TGTGCCAGCAGCTTAGACAGGTTAAGTGAGCAGTTCTTC.

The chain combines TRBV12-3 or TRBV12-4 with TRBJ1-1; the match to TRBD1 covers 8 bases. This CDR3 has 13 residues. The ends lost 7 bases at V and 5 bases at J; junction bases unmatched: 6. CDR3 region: CASTRTGWTEAFF. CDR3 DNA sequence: TGTGCCAGCACCAGGACAGGGTGGACTGAAGCTTTCTTT.

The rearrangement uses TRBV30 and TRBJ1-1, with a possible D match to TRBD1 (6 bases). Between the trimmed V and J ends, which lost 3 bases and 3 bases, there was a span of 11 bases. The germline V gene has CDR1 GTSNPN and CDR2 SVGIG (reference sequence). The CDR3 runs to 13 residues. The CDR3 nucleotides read TGTGCCTGGAGGAACAGGGTGGACACTGAAGCTTTCTTT. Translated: CAWRNRVDTEAFF.

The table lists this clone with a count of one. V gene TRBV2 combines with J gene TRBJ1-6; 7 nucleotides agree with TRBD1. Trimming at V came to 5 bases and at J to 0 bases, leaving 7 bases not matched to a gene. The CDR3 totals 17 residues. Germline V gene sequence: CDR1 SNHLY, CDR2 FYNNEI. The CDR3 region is CASSQQGPSSYNSPLHF. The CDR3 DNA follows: TGTGCCAGCAGTCAACAGGGGCCAAGCTCCTATAATTCACCCCTCCACTTT.

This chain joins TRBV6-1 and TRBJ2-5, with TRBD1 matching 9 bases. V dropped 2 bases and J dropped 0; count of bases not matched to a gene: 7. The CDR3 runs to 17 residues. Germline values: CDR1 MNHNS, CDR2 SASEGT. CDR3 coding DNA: TGTGCCAGCAGTGAAAGGCGAGGGACAGGGCACCAAGAGACCCAGTACTTC. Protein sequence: CASSERRGTGHQETQYF.

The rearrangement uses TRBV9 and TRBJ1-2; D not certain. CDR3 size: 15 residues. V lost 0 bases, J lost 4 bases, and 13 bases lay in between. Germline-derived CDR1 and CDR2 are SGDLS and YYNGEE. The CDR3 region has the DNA TGTGCCAGCAGCGTAGGATTGAGTCTAGGCTATGGCTACACCTTC. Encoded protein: CASSVGLSLGYGYTF.

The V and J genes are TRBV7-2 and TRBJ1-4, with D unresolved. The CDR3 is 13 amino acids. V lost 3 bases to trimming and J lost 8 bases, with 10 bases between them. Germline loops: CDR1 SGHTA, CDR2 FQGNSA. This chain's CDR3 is CASSFEVEEKLFF. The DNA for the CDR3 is TGTGCCAGCAGCTTTGAAGTTGAGGAAAAACTGTTTTTT. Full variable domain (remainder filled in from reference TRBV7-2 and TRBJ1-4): GAGVSQSPSNKVTEKGKDVELRCDPISGHTALYWYRQSLGQGLEFLIYFQGNSAPDKSGLPSDRFSAERTGGSVSTLTIQRTQQEDSAVYLCASSFEVEEKLFFGSGTQLSVL.

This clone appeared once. This CDR3 is CASSALAGGYNEQFF. The CDR3 DNA follows: TGTGCCAGCAGCGCACTAGCGGGGGGCTACAATGAGCAGTTCTTC. The chain carries TRBV9 and TRBJ2-1; 12 bases fit TRBD2. V lost 3 bases, J lost 3 bases, and 1 base stayed unmatched. In germline, CDR1 is SGDLS, CDR2 YYNGEE. The CDR3 covers 15 residues.

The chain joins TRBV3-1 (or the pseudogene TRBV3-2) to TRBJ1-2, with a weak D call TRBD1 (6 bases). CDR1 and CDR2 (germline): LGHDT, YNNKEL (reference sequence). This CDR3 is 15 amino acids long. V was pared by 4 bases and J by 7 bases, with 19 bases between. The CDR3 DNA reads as TGTGCCAGCAGCCTACTAGGGGGAAATTTGCGTGGCTACACCTTC. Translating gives CASSLLGGNLRGYTF.